The clone carrying this TCR beta chain was seen repeatedly, ten times or more. Antigen: not known. The sample is drawn from a study of response to subunit inactivated influenza vaccine. Each CDR3 protein is one row after TCRdb ran MiXCR on the RT-PCR reads. The sample lists under 550,000 distinct CDR3 sequences, around 8% occurring once. V lost 6 bases and J 6 bases, leaving 12 bases between the germline ends. Germline CDR1 and CDR2: SEHNR and FQNEAQ (reference sequence). The CDR3 loop spans 12 amino acids. General study results and limits: The authors offered the suggestion that each seasonal influenza vaccination recruits few new T cells.

The material sequenced was PBMCs from blood, taken around 2 years after vaccination. The chain uses TRBV7-9 and TRBJ2-7; no clear D gene. This TCR came from a man between 50 and 75 years old who received an inactivated influenza vaccine. CDR3 sequence reads: CASSFGIREQYF. The CDR3 region has the DNA TGTGCCAGCAGTTTTGGGATTCGCGAGCAGTACTTC. Based on the CDR3 plus reference TRBV7-9 and TRBJ2-7, the full variable domain is DTGVSQNPRHKITKRGQNVTFRCDPISEHNRLYWYRQTLGQGPEFLTYFQNEAQLEKSRLLSDRFSAERPKGSFSTLEIQRTEQGDSAMYLCASSFGIREQYFGPGTRLTVT.